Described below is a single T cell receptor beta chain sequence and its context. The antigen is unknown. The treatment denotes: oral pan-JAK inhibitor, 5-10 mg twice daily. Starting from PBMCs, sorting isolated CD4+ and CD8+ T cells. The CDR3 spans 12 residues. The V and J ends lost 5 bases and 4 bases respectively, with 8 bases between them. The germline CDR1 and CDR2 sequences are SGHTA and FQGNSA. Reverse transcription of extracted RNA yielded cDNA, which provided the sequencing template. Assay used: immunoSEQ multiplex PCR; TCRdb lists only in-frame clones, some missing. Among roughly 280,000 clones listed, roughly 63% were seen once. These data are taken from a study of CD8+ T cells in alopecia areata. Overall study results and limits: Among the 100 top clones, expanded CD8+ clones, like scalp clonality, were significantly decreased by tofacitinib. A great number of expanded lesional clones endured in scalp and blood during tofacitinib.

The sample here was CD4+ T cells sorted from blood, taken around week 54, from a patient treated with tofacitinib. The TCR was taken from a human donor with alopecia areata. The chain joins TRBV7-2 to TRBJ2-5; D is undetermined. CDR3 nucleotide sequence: TGTGCCAGCAGCCCCCAAGGAGAGACCCAGTACTTC. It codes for CASSPQGETQYF.